This TCR beta chain is from a study of cytomegalovirus exposure and HLA in healthy donors. Study-wide findings and caveats: Fewer N-insertions than the approximately 700-donor mean were reportedly shown by an Asian-associated ancestry cluster in a later analysis.

The sample holds one count of this clone. The antigen is undetermined. The V gene's germline CDR1 is WSHSY and CDR2 SAAADI. This CDR3 has 13 amino acids. V shed 6 bases and J 2 bases; nucleotides not matched to a gene: 1. The primer mix had 60 Vbeta and 13 Jbeta primers. TCRdb's table, derived via immunoSEQ multiplex PCR, lists solely in-frame clones and lacks some. The table includes 150,000 to 200,000 clones, more than 70% detected once. Sequencing input: PBMCs. This TCR was sampled from a male donor in good health and CMV-seronegative. J is TRBJ2-5 and V is TRBV10-2, with 9 bases matching TRBD2. For the CDR3, the DNA is TGCGCCAGCAGGCTAGCGGGGCAAGAGACCCAGTACTTC. This translates into CASRLAGQETQYF.